Sequencing of this T cell receptor beta chain was carried out in a study of T and B cells in COVID-19 patients (dated by TCRdb to the early 2020s). In the study overall: Using TRB and IGH repertoire sequencing of peripheral blood, the study characterized adaptive immunity in COVID-19 patients who had active infection or had recovered. A recovered cohort included over 15 patients who provided some 22 samples, and most of these patients had mild to moderate COVID-19 treated on an outpatient basis. The recovered cohort had a median age of roughly 33 years, compared with 67 years in the active-infection cohort. Of the roughly 22 patients in the active-infection cohort, approximately 12 were critically ill and needed mechanical ventilation or ECMO. Comorbidities linked to unfavorable COVID-19 outcome were present in about 90% of the roughly 20 patients in the active-infection cohort. The TCR and BCR sequence repository comprised more than 30 patients and roughly 69 time points, with over 7 million TCR sequences analysed. Because samples were available both during active disease and after recovery, a couple of patients were counted in both the recovered and the active cohorts. An age-matched reference group of 39 healthy donors negative for COVID-19 antibodies served as the comparison for repertoire analyses. As many as 9 follow-up blood samples were taken per patient, and some of the samples covered different disease stages within the same individual.

Results and caveats for the whole study, not just this receptor: In active COVID-19, TRB repertoires were highly clonal, while at recovery, diversity and richness increased above the levels seen in healthy donors. Strongly skewed TRBV/TRBJ gene usage was reported in patients with COVID-19. Blood samples from mildly ill patients during symptoms and early samples from severe cases were scarce. The cohort was judged too small for assessing how HLA contributes to COVID-19 susceptibility or severity. Specific T cell subsets (CD4+/Treg/CD8+) and sorted SARS-CoV-2-responsive or tetramer+ T cells had not yet been sequenced, with those experiments still ongoing. The recovered cohort had 2,300 or so exclusive TCR clusters, including 31 low-pGen clusters. Prospective validation of the reported TCR clusters was stated to be required before clinical use.

The sample was run on an Illumina MiSeq. Multiplex PCR with BIOMED2 TRB-A/B primer pools was used to amplify TRB rearrangements. Two consecutive PCRs added Illumina-compatible adapters and 7-nucleotide sample barcodes to the amplicons. All library PCRs used Phusion HS II polymerase. The amplicons were purified from gel with the NucleoSpin Gel and PCR Clean-up kit, measured on Qubit, and combined at 4 nM. Before Illumina next-generation sequencing, the quality of the amplicon pool was assessed on an Agilent 2100 Bioanalyzer. For the original study's pipeline: Annotation of TRB rearrangements was performed with MiXCR 3.0.8 using the default MiXCR reference library. Sequences with fewer than 2 reads and non-productive reads were filtered out, and every unique CDR3 nucleotide sequence was treated as a single clone. Clonality, diversity, richness and V-J gene usage were calculated in R 3.5.1. GLIPH2 was used for TCR clustering by CDR3 similarity, and generation probabilities were calculated by OLGA. Only GLIPH2 clusters containing at least four unique TCR clonotypes present in at least three individuals were kept. Using fastp trimming at Q25 and MiXCR clonotype assembly, TCRdb reanalyzed the public sequencing data and kept in-frame beta chains. CDR3 protein duplicates are merged, each entry listing the most common genes and DNA. The V and J calls reflect TCRdb's pipeline rather than the authors' work. Counted in this sample were around 9,000 distinct CDR3 sequences; about 32% of them appeared once. The ten largest account for less than 25% of the sample.

Genomic DNA extracted from blood, in amounts of roughly 220-550 ng, served as the starting material for amplifying TRB repertoires. From a lookup of the germline V gene, CDR1 and CDR2 are SGHDT and YYEEEE. At the junction V is shortened by 0 bases and J by 9 bases; bases outside the gene matches: 12. The CDR3 measures 16 amino acids from cysteine to phenylalanine. CDR3 DNA is the only sequence kept; it has 48 bases, read in frame from the first base. This clonotype is medium-sized (0.01 to 0.1%) in its sample. This clone's antigen is unknown. No base qualities exist here, and no much larger clone lies one base off it.

Recombination linked TRBV5-6 to TRBJ2-1; TRBD2 fits 7 bases in the junction. The source is a human donor who had recovered from COVID-19. Sequenced: blood. Here is the DNA: TGTGCCAGCAGCTTGGGAGGGAGGGTTCTAGCGACTGAGCAGTTCTTC. Translated, it reads CASSLGGRVLATEQFF.